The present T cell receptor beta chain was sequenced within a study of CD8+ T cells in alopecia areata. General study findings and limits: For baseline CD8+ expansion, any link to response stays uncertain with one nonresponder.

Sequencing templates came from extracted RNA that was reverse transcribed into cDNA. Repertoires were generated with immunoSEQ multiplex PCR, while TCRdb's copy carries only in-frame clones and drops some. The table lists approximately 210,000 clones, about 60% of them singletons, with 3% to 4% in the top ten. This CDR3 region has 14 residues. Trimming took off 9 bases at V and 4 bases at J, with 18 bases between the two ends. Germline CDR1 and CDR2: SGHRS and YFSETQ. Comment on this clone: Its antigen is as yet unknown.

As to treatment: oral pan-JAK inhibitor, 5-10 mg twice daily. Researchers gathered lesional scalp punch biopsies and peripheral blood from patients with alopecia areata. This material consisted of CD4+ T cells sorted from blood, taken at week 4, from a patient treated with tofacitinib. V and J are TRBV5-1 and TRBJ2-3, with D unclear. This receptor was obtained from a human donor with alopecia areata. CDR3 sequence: CATSLEPGADTQYF. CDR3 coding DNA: TGCGCCACCTCACTTGAACCGGGTGCAGATACGCAGTATTTT.